The T cell receptor (beta chain) under discussion was sequenced for a study of cytomegalovirus exposure and HLA in healthy donors. Study-wide points: In a later analysis, CMV-associated beta chains were mostly HLA-associated, it appeared. According to an earlier analysis, most TCR beta V segments yielded productive rearrangements about 90% or about 30% of the time. Donors belonging to an Asian-associated ancestry cluster reportedly showed fewer N-insertions in productive TCRs than the roughly 670-donor mean, according to what a later analysis found. Reports state that TCR beta sequences accurately predicted most subjects' HLA-A and HLA-B alleles.

This clone was counted between two and nine times. The target antigen is unknown. With 10 bases clipped from V and 3 bases from J, the junction kept 9 bases outside the gene matches. The germline CDR1 and CDR2 sequences are MNHNY and SVGAGI (reference sequence). The CDR3 has 14 residues. PCR amplification relied on 60 Vbeta primers (plus 13 Jbeta primers). Data came from immunoSEQ multiplex PCR; TCRdb stores just in-frame clones and leaves some out. The sample consists of roughly 200,000 clones, about 9.4% of them appearing once. This sequence joins TRBV6-6 and TRBJ1-3; 7 positions match TRBD1. Input material: PBMCs. This receptor was obtained from a woman aged 25-40 years in good health and CMV-seropositive. CDR3 region: CATKQGRGGNTIYF. DNA of the CDR3: TGTGCCACCAAACAGGGGCGAGGTGGAAACACCATATATTTT.